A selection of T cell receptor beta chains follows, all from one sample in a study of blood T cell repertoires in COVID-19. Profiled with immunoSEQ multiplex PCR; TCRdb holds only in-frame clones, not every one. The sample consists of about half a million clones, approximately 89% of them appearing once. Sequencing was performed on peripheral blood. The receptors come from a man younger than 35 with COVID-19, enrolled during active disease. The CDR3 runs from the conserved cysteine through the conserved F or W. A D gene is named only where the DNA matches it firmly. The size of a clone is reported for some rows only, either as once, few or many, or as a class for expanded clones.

CDR3nt: TGTGCCAGCAGCTTAGGGCAGCGGAAGAGCTATGGCTACACCTTC; CDR3aa: CASSLGQRKSYGYTF; v_gene: TRBV7-9; j_gene: TRBJ1-2; abundance: .; d_gene: .
CDR3nt: TGTGCCAGCAGCTCGGCTAGCGGAACTCAAGAGACCCAGTACTTC; CDR3aa: CASSSASGTQETQYF; v_gene: TRBV5-4; j_gene: TRBJ2-5; abundance: .; d_gene: TRBD2
CDR3nt: TGTGCCAGCAGCTTATTTACAGGGAGCTCCTACGAGCAGTACTTC; CDR3aa: CASSLFTGSSYEQYF; v_gene: TRBV5-5; j_gene: TRBJ2-7; abundance: .; d_gene: .
CDR3nt: TGTGCCAGCAGCCCCAGGGGGTTCGATGGCTACACCTTC; CDR3aa: CASSPRGFDGYTF; v_gene: TRBV5-4; j_gene: TRBJ1-2; abundance: .; d_gene: TRBD1
CDR3nt: TGTGCCAGCAGTGTTCCTGGGGGGGTAGGTTCCTACAATGAGCAGTTCTTC; CDR3aa: CASSVPGGVGSYNEQFF; v_gene: TRBV2; j_gene: TRBJ2-1; abundance: once; d_gene: TRBD2
CDR3nt: TGTGCCAGCCGGGACAGGGGGACTTTGGGAGAGCAGTACTTC; CDR3aa: CASRDRGTLGEQYF; v_gene: TRBV27; j_gene: TRBJ2-7; abundance: .; d_gene: TRBD1
CDR3nt: TGTGCCTGGTGGACCGGTGGGGCAGAGACCCAGTACTTC; CDR3aa: CAWWTGGAETQYF; v_gene: TRBV30; j_gene: TRBJ2-5; abundance: .; d_gene: .
CDR3nt: TGTGCCAGCAGAGCGACAGGGGGGAATTCACCCCTCCACTTT; CDR3aa: CASRATGGNSPLHF; v_gene: TRBV7-2; j_gene: TRBJ1-6; abundance: .; d_gene: TRBD1
CDR3nt: TGTGCCAGTAGTGGTAGCGGGGGGCAGGAGACCCAGTACTTC; CDR3aa: CASSGSGGQETQYF; v_gene: TRBV19; j_gene: TRBJ2-5; abundance: .; d_gene: TRBD2
CDR3nt: TGTGCCAGCACCACCTATGAGACCCAGTACTTC; CDR3aa: CASTTYETQYF; v_gene: TRBV3-1/TRBV3-2; j_gene: TRBJ2-5; abundance: .; d_gene: .
CDR3nt: TGCGCCAGCAGCCAAGAAGTCTCTGGAGCTGGTGAGCAGTTCTTC; CDR3aa: CASSQEVSGAGEQFF; v_gene: TRBV4-1; j_gene: TRBJ2-1; abundance: .; d_gene: .
CDR3nt: TGTGCCACCAGGCCGCCCGCGATGAACACTGAAGCTTTCTTT; CDR3aa: CATRPPAMNTEAFF; v_gene: TRBV24-1; j_gene: TRBJ1-1; abundance: few; d_gene: .
CDR3nt: TGTGCCAGTAGTCCGGGCGGGGACGAGCAGTACTTC; CDR3aa: CASSPGGDEQYF; v_gene: TRBV19; j_gene: TRBJ2-7; abundance: once; d_gene: .
CDR3nt: TGTGCCAGCAGTATCTTCTCGGGAGAGACCCAGTACTTC; CDR3aa: CASSIFSGETQYF; v_gene: TRBV12-3/TRBV12-4; j_gene: TRBJ2-5; abundance: .; d_gene: .
CDR3nt: TGTGCCAGCAGCCTAAGACAGGGCACAGATACGCAGTATTTT; CDR3aa: CASSLRQGTDTQYF; v_gene: TRBV7-9; j_gene: TRBJ2-3; abundance: .; d_gene: .
CDR3nt: TGTGCCAGCAGCCGGGACTCGGTCGGCCAGTACTTC; CDR3aa: CASSRDSVGQYF; v_gene: TRBV7-8; j_gene: TRBJ2-5; abundance: .; d_gene: .
CDR3nt: TGTGCCAGCAGCACCATCGGACAGGGTTTGGAGACCCAGTACTTC; CDR3aa: CASSTIGQGLETQYF; v_gene: TRBV7-8; j_gene: TRBJ2-5; abundance: .; d_gene: TRBD1
CDR3nt: TGTGCCAGCAGCACCGACAGGGAAAACATTCAGTACTTC; CDR3aa: CASSTDRENIQYF; v_gene: TRBV11-2; j_gene: TRBJ2-4; abundance: .; d_gene: TRBD1
CDR3nt: TGTGCCAGCAGCGCCCTAGCGGGGGCTACAAACACCGGGGAGCTGTTTTTT; CDR3aa: CASSALAGATNTGELFF; v_gene: TRBV9; j_gene: TRBJ2-2; abundance: once; d_gene: TRBD2
CDR3nt: TGTGCCAGCAGCCTCGACAGCACGAACACCGGGGAGCTGTTTTTT; CDR3aa: CASSLDSTNTGELFF; v_gene: TRBV5-4; j_gene: TRBJ2-2; abundance: .; d_gene: .
CDR3nt: TGTGCCAGCAGCACCGGGACAGGGTCTGGGGCCAACGTCCTGACTTTC; CDR3aa: CASSTGTGSGANVLTF; v_gene: TRBV7-2; j_gene: TRBJ2-6; abundance: .; d_gene: TRBD1
CDR3nt: TGTGCCAGCAGCTTTCTCCAAGGTGGGGGCGCTTACGAGCAGTACTTC; CDR3aa: CASSFLQGGGAYEQYF; v_gene: TRBV5-4; j_gene: TRBJ2-7; abundance: .; d_gene: .
CDR3nt: TGTGCCAGCAGTCCCCCGGGCAGGGGGAGTTCACCCCTCCACTTT; CDR3aa: CASSPPGRGSSPLHF; v_gene: TRBV6-5; j_gene: TRBJ1-6; abundance: .; d_gene: TRBD1
CDR3nt: TGTGCCAGCAGCTTCACTAGCGGGGCCGCCCTTCAAGAGACCCAGTACTTC; CDR3aa: CASSFTSGAALQETQYF; v_gene: TRBV5-5; j_gene: TRBJ2-5; abundance: .; d_gene: TRBD2
CDR3nt: TGTGCCAGTAGTATATACAGGGGCCGCTACGAGCAGTACTTC; CDR3aa: CASSIYRGRYEQYF; v_gene: TRBV19; j_gene: TRBJ2-7; abundance: .; d_gene: TRBD1
CDR3nt: TGCGCCAGCAGCAATGCGGGGGGGCCAGATACGCAGTATTTT; CDR3aa: CASSNAGGPDTQYF; v_gene: TRBV5-1; j_gene: TRBJ2-3; abundance: once; d_gene: TRBD2
CDR3nt: TGTGCCAGCAGTGAAGCGGCGGGACAGGGGGTGGAGACCCAGTACTTC; CDR3aa: CASSEAAGQGVETQYF; v_gene: TRBV6-1; j_gene: TRBJ2-5; abundance: .; d_gene: TRBD1
CDR3nt: TGTGCCAGCAGCCCCCGCGGGGGGGGCTCCACCGGGGAGCTGTTTTTT; CDR3aa: CASSPRGGGSTGELFF; v_gene: TRBV3-1/TRBV3-2; j_gene: TRBJ2-2; abundance: .; d_gene: TRBD2
CDR3nt: TGTGCCAGCAGAAGGACAGAGAACACCGGGGAGCTGTTTTTT; CDR3aa: CASRRTENTGELFF; v_gene: TRBV2; j_gene: TRBJ2-2; abundance: .; d_gene: .
CDR3nt: TGTGCCAGCAGCTTAAGCTATGTTGTGTACGAGCAGTACTTC; CDR3aa: CASSLSYVVYEQYF; v_gene: TRBV7-2; j_gene: TRBJ2-7; abundance: .; d_gene: .
CDR3nt: TGTGCCTGGAGTGTAGGCACCCGGGGGGCCCAGTACTTC; CDR3aa: CAWSVGTRGAQYF; v_gene: TRBV30; j_gene: TRBJ2-5; abundance: .; d_gene: TRBD2
CDR3nt: TGTGCCAGCCTGTTGGGCAGGAATAATTCACCCCTCCACTTT; CDR3aa: CASLLGRNNSPLHF; v_gene: TRBV6-5; j_gene: TRBJ1-6; abundance: .; d_gene: .
CDR3nt: TGTGCCAGTAGTATATCTAACACCATATATTTT; CDR3aa: CASSISNTIYF; v_gene: TRBV19; j_gene: TRBJ1-3; abundance: .; d_gene: .
CDR3nt: TGTGCCTGGACCCTGGGCAGGGCAGGAAACACCATATATTTT; CDR3aa: CAWTLGRAGNTIYF; v_gene: TRBV30; j_gene: TRBJ1-3; abundance: .; d_gene: .
CDR3nt: TGTGCCAGCAGCTTACTTGCGGGAGGGCTGAACGAGCAGTACTTC; CDR3aa: CASSLLAGGLNEQYF; v_gene: TRBV7-9; j_gene: TRBJ2-7; abundance: .; d_gene: TRBD2
CDR3nt: TGTGCCAGTAGTATTTTAGCGGGAGGGAGCACAGATACGCAGTATTTT; CDR3aa: CASSILAGGSTDTQYF; v_gene: TRBV19; j_gene: TRBJ2-3; abundance: .; d_gene: TRBD2
CDR3nt: TGTGCCAGCTCAGAAGGGACAGGGGCTTTAGTAGAGCAGTACTTC; CDR3aa: CASSEGTGALVEQYF; v_gene: TRBV18; j_gene: TRBJ2-7; abundance: once; d_gene: TRBD1
CDR3nt: TGTGCCAGCAGCTTTGAGTCGGGGGGGCGAGAGACCCAGTACTTC; CDR3aa: CASSFESGGRETQYF; v_gene: TRBV5-4; j_gene: TRBJ2-5; abundance: once; d_gene: TRBD2
CDR3nt: TGTGCCAGCAGCCAAGAGGTGGGAGGCGCCACTGAAGCTTTCTTT; CDR3aa: CASSQEVGGATEAFF; v_gene: TRBV3-1/TRBV3-2; j_gene: TRBJ1-1; abundance: .; d_gene: .
CDR3nt: TGTGCCAGCAGCTTGGGGACACAGACCTACAATGAGCAGTTCTTC; CDR3aa: CASSLGTQTYNEQFF; v_gene: TRBV7-2; j_gene: TRBJ2-1; abundance: .; d_gene: .
CDR3nt: TGTGCCAGCAGCCCGGCGGGTGGAACAGATACGCAGTATTTT; CDR3aa: CASSPAGGTDTQYF; v_gene: TRBV7-9; j_gene: TRBJ2-3; abundance: .; d_gene: .
CDR3nt: TGTGCCAGCAGCCAAGTAGCAGAACCTAATGAAAAACTGTTTTTT; CDR3aa: CASSQVAEPNEKLFF; v_gene: TRBV3-1/TRBV3-2; j_gene: TRBJ1-4; abundance: .; d_gene: .
CDR3nt: TGTGCCAGCAGTTTCCCCGGGACAGGATTTTACGAGCAGTACTTC; CDR3aa: CASSFPGTGFYEQYF; v_gene: TRBV27; j_gene: TRBJ2-7; abundance: .; d_gene: TRBD1